This paragraph covers one TCR beta chain sequence. Its antigen is unidentified. The record originates from a study of cytomegalovirus exposure and HLA in healthy donors. The primer mix had 60 Vbeta and 13 Jbeta primers. Here immunoSEQ multiplex PCR was the method, and the copy in TCRdb shows in-frame clones only, minus some. The sample shows about 140,000 clones, over 60% of them seen only once. The CDR3 runs 13 residues. Germline assignment: CDR1 SGHVS and CDR2 FNYEAQ. Trimming took 8 bases from V and 5 from J, leaving 15 bases between them. Study-level points and caveats: An analysis done earlier found most TCR beta V segments productive about 90% or about 30% of the time. What TCR beta sequences reportedly achieved was accurate prediction of HLA-A and HLA-B alleles in most subjects. The authors later linked a missense DCLRE1C variant to TCR beta V- and J-gene trimming. The study labeled 170 or so TCR beta chains cytomegalovirus-associated.

This chain connects TRBV7-6 to TRBJ2-5; D is ambiguous. The sequencing sample was made of PBMCs. This clonotype originated in an older woman in good health and CMV-seronegative. The CDR3 spells CASSVRLVETQYF. The DNA for the CDR3 is TGTGCCAGCTCGGTTCGACTGGTGGAGACCCAGTACTTC.